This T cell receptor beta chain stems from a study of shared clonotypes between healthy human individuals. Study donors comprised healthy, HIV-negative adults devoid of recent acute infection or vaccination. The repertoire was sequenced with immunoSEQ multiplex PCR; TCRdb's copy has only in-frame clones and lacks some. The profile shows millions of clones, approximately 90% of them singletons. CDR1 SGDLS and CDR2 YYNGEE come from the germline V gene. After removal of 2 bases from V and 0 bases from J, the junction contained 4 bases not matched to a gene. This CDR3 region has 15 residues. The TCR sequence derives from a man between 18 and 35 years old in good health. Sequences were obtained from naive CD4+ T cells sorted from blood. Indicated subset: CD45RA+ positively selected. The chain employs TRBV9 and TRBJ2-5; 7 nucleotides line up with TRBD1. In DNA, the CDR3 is TGTGCCAGCAGCGTGGGACAGTGGTACCAAGAGACCCAGTACTTC. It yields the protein CASSVGQWYQETQYF. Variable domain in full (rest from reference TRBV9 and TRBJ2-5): DSGVTQTPKHLITATGQRVTLRCSPRSGDLSVYWYQQSLDQGLQFLIQYYNGEERAKGNILERFSAQQFPDLHSELNLSSLELGDSALYFCASSVGQWYQETQYFGPGTRLLVL.